This T cell receptor (beta chain) was recorded in a study of PD-1 blockade in classical Hodgkin lymphoma. On the study more broadly: Once every 2 weeks, patients received intravenous nivolumab at 3 mg/kg.

The CDR3 spans 13 residues. V shed 4 bases and J shed 2 bases, with 9 bases lying between them. Germline CDR1 reads SEHNR; CDR2 reads FQNEAQ (reference sequence). General study points: Before treatment, complete responders showed about the same diversity as newly diagnosed patients. CD4+ but not CD8+ TCR diversity rose significantly by C4D1. Those patients who began receiving nivolumab less than 1 year after ASCT had lower diversity, and they were excluded.

The data were produced by immunoSEQ multiplex PCR, yet TCRdb's version contains in-frame clones alone and is incomplete. The profile covers around 43,000 clones, with about three quarters appearing a single time and 13% taken by the ten largest. With no exception, relapse followed autologous stem cell transplantation in all patients, and brentuximab vedotin exposure varied. Details on this clone: Its target is unknown.

The genes are TRBV7-9 and TRBJ2-7; D unclear. The receptor comes from a human donor with classical Hodgkin lymphoma. The material sequenced was peripheral blood mononuclear cells (PBMCs), taken at baseline. The CDR3 reads CASSSPWAYEQYF. DNA of the CDR3: TGTGCCAGCAGCTCACCCTGGGCCTACGAGCAGTACTTC.